One and the same sample provided the 11 T cell receptor beta chains below, sequenced in a study of blood T cell repertoires in COVID-19. The table came from immunoSEQ multiplex PCR; TCRdb's copy has only in-frame clones and leaves some out. Seen here are about 180,000 clones, approximately 89% observed once, and the top ten hold about 3.9%. Sequencing was performed on peripheral blood. The receptors here all came from a woman aged 25-40 years with acute or convalescent COVID-19.

A few counts support this clone. The chain recombines TRBV7-9 with TRBJ2-7; D is possibly TRBD2 (6 bases). This CDR3 contains 16 residues. Trimming cost V 1 base and J 0 bases, with 13 bases left between them. CDR1 and CDR2 from the germline V gene are SEHNR and FQNEAQ (reference sequence). This chain's CDR3 is CASSLVLRRDSYEQYF. DNA for the CDR3: TGTGCCAGCAGCTTAGTCCTTAGGCGGGACTCCTACGAGCAGTACTTC.

This chain connects TRBV5-4 to TRBJ2-7; 9 bases are shared with TRBD2. Germline CDR1 reads SGHNT; CDR2 reads YYREEE (reference sequence). The trim removed 4 bases at V and 6 bases at J, leaving 11 bases unmatched. The CDR3 totals 15 residues. The CDR3 nucleotides are TGTGCCAGCAGCCGGAAAGCGGGAGGCTCCGGCGAGCAGTACTTC. Its protein product is CASSRKAGGSGEQYF.

The V gene is TRBV3-1 (or the pseudogene TRBV3-2), the J gene TRBJ2-7; D possibly corresponds to TRBD2 (5 bases). The germline V gene has CDR1 LGHDT and CDR2 YNNKEL (reference sequence). The CDR3 is made up of 15 amino acids. With 2 bases removed from V and 2 bases from J, the gap between germline ends came to 13 bases. CDR3 nucleotide sequence: TGTGCCAGCAGCCAAATCGGGGAAGGACCCTACGAGCAGTACTTC. This encodes CASSQIGEGPYEQYF.

V and J are TRBV2 and TRBJ1-1; tentatively, D is TRBD1 (5 bases). V gave up 6 bases and J gave up 0 bases, with 11 bases separating them. The CDR3 is 14 amino acids. CDR1 is SNHLY and CDR2 is FYNNEI in the germline V gene. Written as DNA, the CDR3 is TGTGCCAGCAGAGGTGGGGGGATGAACACTGAAGCTTTCTTT. This translates into CASRGGGMNTEAFF. Filled out from reference TRBV2 and TRBJ1-1, the complete variable domain reads EPEVTQTPSHQVTQMGQEVILRCVPISNHLYFYWYRQILGQKVEFLVSFYNNEISEKSEIFDDQFSVERPDGSNFTLKIRSTKLEDSAMYFCASRGGGMNTEAFFGQGTRLTVV.

J is TRBJ1-5 and V is TRBV7-2; the D is unclear. Between the trimmed V and J ends, which lost 2 bases and 4 bases, there was a span of 6 bases. The germline V gene encodes CDR1 SGHTA and CDR2 FQGNSA. This CDR3 region has 13 residues. Here the CDR3 reads CASSLSGNQPQHF. In DNA, the CDR3 is TGTGCCAGCAGCTTATCGGGTAATCAGCCCCAGCATTTT.

In the case of this clone: At the DNA level, this CDR3 is encoded by other sequences in the same sample as well. The chain is built from TRBV28 and TRBJ1-2; D gene ambiguous. Trimming took off 5 bases at V and 4 bases at J, with 2 bases between the two ends. The germline gives CDR1 MDHEN, CDR2 SYDVKM. The CDR3 runs 10 residues. In DNA form, the CDR3 reads TGTGCCAGCAGTCGCTATGGCTACACCTTC. It yields the protein CASSRYGYTF.

This clone was picked up a small number of times. The chain employs TRBV3-1 (or the pseudogene TRBV3-2) and TRBJ1-5, with 10 bases lining up with TRBD1. The CDR3 sequence is 16 residues long. After removal of 3 bases from V and 6 bases from J, the junction contained 8 bases not matched to a gene. The germline CDR1 and CDR2 sequences are LGHDT and YNNKEL (reference sequence). CDR3 protein: CASSQGQGWYSQPQHF. For the CDR3, the DNA is TGTGCCAGCAGCCAGGGACAGGGGTGGTATAGTCAGCCCCAGCATTTT.

The J gene is TRBJ1-2, the V gene TRBV7-8; D not certain. The V end was cut by 2 bases, the J end by 4 bases, with 8 bases between. Per the germline V gene, CDR1 is SGHVS and CDR2 is FQNEAQ. The CDR3 contains 13 residues. In DNA form, the CDR3 reads TGTGCCAGCAGCTTATCTAGCCTCTATGGCTACACCTTC. It codes for CASSLSSLYGYTF. The full variable domain, with the rest looked up from reference TRBV7-8 and TRBJ1-2, is GAGVSQSPRYKVAKRGQDVALRCDPISGHVSLFWYQQALGQGPEFLTYFQNEAQLDKSGLPSDRFFAERPEGSVSTLKIQRTQQEDSAVYLCASSLSSLYGYTFGSGTRLTVV.

This sequence joins TRBV30 and TRBJ1-3, with D unresolved. The CDR3 is 13 residues long. Germline CDR1 is GTSNPN and CDR2 is SVGIG (reference sequence). Trimming stripped 7 bases from V and 0 bases from J, with 10 bases between. CDR3 coding DNA: TGTGCCTCTCAGGTGATCTCTGGAAACACCATATATTTT. It translates to CASQVISGNTIYF.

The V gene is TRBV28, the J gene TRBJ2-3; TRBD2 aligns across 8 bases. V shed 6 bases and J 2 bases; nucleotides not matched to a gene: 7. Germline values: CDR1 MDHEN, CDR2 SYDVKM. This CDR3 has 15 residues. The CDR3 sequence: CASRSGGFFTDTQYF. As DNA, the CDR3 is TGTGCCAGCAGGAGCGGGGGCTTCTTCACAGATACGCAGTATTTT.

This chain uses TRBV28 with TRBJ1-4, with a possible D match to TRBD1 (6 bases). The CDR3 spans 16 residues. The V gene lost 3 bases and the J gene lost 3 bases, with 14 bases spanning the gap. Germline CDR1 is MDHEN and CDR2 is SYDVKM. CDR3 nucleotide sequence: TGTGCCAGCAGTTTCGGGGGGGGCAGGGCTAATGAAAAACTGTTTTTT. This translates into CASSFGGGRANEKLFF.